One sample yielded the 14 T cell receptor beta chains listed below, sequenced in a study of Graves' ophthalmopathy and Graves' hyperthyroidism. RNA transcripts were the source from which TCR beta CDR3 regions were amplified. The workflow started with a first-round RT-PCR run with HTBI primers and then moved on to a second-round multiplex PCR. TCRdb re-called the multiplex PCR reads through MiXCR, storing one row per CDR3 protein. The data hold 900,000 to 1,200,000 distinct CDR3 sequences, with about two fifths observed a single time. The sequenced sample consisted of peripheral blood or thyroid tissue (not recorded which). All receptors derive from an adult man with Graves' hyperthyroidism.

This clonotype was counted between two and nine times. CDR3 loop: CASRHGTTGSSSPLHF. CDR3 DNA: TGTGCCAGCAGGCACGGAACGACAGGGTCGAGTTCACCCCTCCACTTT. V is TRBV6-2 or TRBV6-3 and J is TRBJ1-6; 7 nucleotides align to TRBD1. The CDR3 totals 16 residues. The germline V gene has CDR1 MNHEY and CDR2 SVGEGT. With V trimmed by 6 bases and J by 9 bases, 14 bases remained unmatched.

About this clonotype: Its ends do not fully match the called genes, so a read error is possible. The CDR3 sequence: CASSEGAGGTEASF. The CDR3 DNA sequence: TGTGCCAGCAGTGAAGGGGCAGGGGGCACTGAAGCTTCCTTT. V gene TRBV6-1 combines with J gene TRBJ1-1, with 8 nucleotides matching TRBD1. In germline, CDR1 is MNHNS, CDR2 SASEGT. The CDR3 has 14 amino acids.

This clonotype was counted ten times or more. The chain joins TRBV2 to TRBJ1-1; a weak D match, TRBD1 (5 bases). This CDR3 is 14 amino acids long. Trimming stripped 6 bases from V and 5 bases from J, with 16 bases between. CDR1 and CDR2 from the germline V gene are SNHLY and FYNNEI. The CDR3 protein is CASSRESARTEAFF. The CDR3 DNA is TGTGCCAGCAGCAGGGAATCGGCGCGGACTGAAGCTTTCTTT.

This clonotype occurred many times. The chain links TRBV2 to TRBJ2-2; D is unresolved. Germline CDR1 is SNHLY and CDR2 is FYNNEI. Trimming took off 4 bases at V and 1 base at J, with 7 bases between the two ends. The CDR3 has 14 amino acids. The CDR3 loop reads CASSARLNTGELFF. Here the CDR3 DNA reads TGTGCCAGCAGTGCGCGGTTGAACACCGGGGAGCTGTTTTTT.

The table lists this clonotype with many counts. The gene calls are TRBV2 and TRBJ2-7, with a tentative D call TRBD1 (5 bases). This CDR3 comprises 14 residues. Germline V gene sequence: CDR1 SNHLY, CDR2 FYNNEI. Trimming removed 3 bases from V and 0 bases from J, with 9 bases in between. The CDR3 nucleotides read TGTGCCAGCAGTGAGCGACAGAGCTCCTACGAGCAGTACTTC. Translation: CASSERQSSYEQYF.

This clonotype was found once. The chain has TRBV20-1 and TRBJ1-2; the match to TRBD1 covers 9 bases. The length of the CDR3 is 13 residues. The V gene end was trimmed by 3 bases and the J gene end by 6 bases; junction bases not matched to a gene: 5. CDR1 and CDR2 (germline): DFQATT, SNEGSKA (reference sequence). This CDR3 is CSASPQGAHGYTF. The CDR3 region has the DNA TGCAGTGCTAGTCCACAGGGGGCTCATGGCTACACCTTC.

Turning to this clonotype: A much more abundant neighbour one base away suggests this may be a read error. The chain couples TRBV5-1 to TRBJ2-7; perhaps TRBD1 as D (5 bases). CDR1 is SGHRS, CDR2 YFSETQ, per germline. CDR3 size: 13 residues. The germline V and J ends were trimmed by 7 bases and 4 bases, with 15 bases remaining between them. CDR3 sequence reads: CASARAQGYEQYF. CDR3 in DNA: TGCGCCAGCGCGCGAGCGCAGGGTTACGAGCAGTACTTC.

This clonotype was recorded only once. This rearrangement joins TRBV9 to TRBJ1-2; 8 bases are shared with TRBD1. Trimming cost V 4 bases and J 1 base; bases outside gene matches: 18. The V gene's germline CDR1 is SGDLS and CDR2 YYNGEE. The CDR3 totals 19 residues. The CDR3 loop is CASSQAPGQVSRRNYGYTF. The CDR3 nucleotides are TGTGCCAGCAGCCAAGCCCCGGGACAGGTGTCCCGACGTAACTATGGCTACACCTTC.

This clonotype was counted ten times or more. The chain uses TRBV9 and TRBJ2-7, with 7 positions matching TRBD2. From germline, CDR1 is SGDLS and CDR2 YYNGEE. The J segment lost 5 bases and the V segment lost 2 bases, leaving 10 bases of the junction unmatched. The CDR3 sequence is 15 residues long. CDR3 sequence: CASSVGGGGRHEQYF. CDR3 sequence (DNA): TGTGCCAGCAGCGTTGGGGGGGGAGGTCGCCACGAGCAGTACTTC.

This chain connects TRBV6-5 to TRBJ2-5, with D uncertain. Looked up from germline, CDR1 is MNHEY and CDR2 is SVGAGI. The CDR3 is 15 amino acids. Trimming left V 6 bases short and J 1 base short, with 15 bases between. This CDR3 reads CASSSPVGLQETQYF. The CDR3 nucleotides are TGTGCCAGCAGCTCTCCCGTCGGCCTCCAAGAGACCCAGTACTTC.

The V call is TRBV20-1, the J call TRBJ1-2, with unresolved D. This CDR3 has 13 residues. Germline V CDR1 and CDR2: DFQATT, SNEGSKA (reference sequence). V gave up 0 bases and J gave up 9 bases, with 14 bases separating them. CDR3 coding DNA: TGCAGTGCTAGAGACCCCGCCAGAGGAAGCTACACCTTC. This translates into CSARDPARGSYTF.

With regard to this clonotype: This may be a read error: a much more frequent sequence differs by one nucleotide. This chain links TRBV7-9 with TRBJ1-2; D might be TRBD1 (6 bases). Looked up from germline, CDR1 is SEHNR and CDR2 is FQNEAQ (reference sequence). This CDR3 has 14 amino acids. Between the trimmed V and J ends, which lost 4 bases and 2 bases, there was a span of 11 bases. The CDR3: CASSWTAPNYGYTF. The CDR3 DNA follows: TGTGCCAGCAGCTGGACAGCCCCAAACTATGGCTACACCTTC.

This clonotype came up many times. This chain joins TRBV6-5 and TRBJ1-6; D remains unclear. The CDR3 is 14 amino acids. Trimming took 3 bases from V and 8 from J, leaving 11 bases between them. Germline V CDR1 and CDR2: MNHEY, SVGAGI. The CDR3 nucleotides read TGTGCCAGCAGTTATTTGGGCTCTGATTCACCCCTCCACTTT. It specifies CASSYLGSDSPLHF.

This clonotype was detected many times. The chain couples TRBV20-1 to TRBJ2-7; 9 bases match TRBD2. The CDR3 is 14 amino acids. V gave up 4 bases and J gave up 1 base; unmatched junction bases: 5. Per the germline V gene, CDR1 is DFQATT and CDR2 is SNEGSKA (reference sequence). CDR3 amino acids: CSAISGRSSYEQYF. The CDR3 DNA is TGCAGTGCTATCAGCGGGAGGAGTTCCTACGAGCAGTACTTC.